This T cell receptor beta chain was identified in a study of T cell responses to AZD1222 COVID-19 vaccine (dated by TCRdb to the early 2020s). Background on the whole study: AZD1222 recipients whose second dose came at about 4 weeks and those whose second dose came at about 12 weeks were combined into one group, since spike-specific TCR depth and breadth did not differ between the two schedules. TCR sequencing was performed for about 240 trial participants, of whom 207 were given two doses of AZD1222 and approximately 25 were given two doses of MenACWY control vaccine. Trial participants were enrolled by age into subgroups of 18-55, 56-69 and 70-plus years, and about 150, 27 and 61 TCR-sequenced participants, respectively, were included in these subgroups. Paper-wide results and their limitations: No day 14 peak-response samples were available, so repertoires were characterized only after the peak T cell response. Epitopes outside the regions mutated in the B.1.351 and B.1.1.7 variants were reportedly recognized by nearly half of the unique spike-specific TCRs. The 56-69-year group was small, and its depth increase did not reach significance, likely because of low power. After two AZD1222 doses, spike-specific TCR breadth and depth were significantly higher than at day 0 and than in MenACWY recipients. Most participants were white British and females outnumbered males, and the authors suggested that clonal diversity may have been underestimated. CD4 TCRs associated with the vaccine covered the entire spike protein, and the dominant responses were in regions 160-218 and 743-854. Conclusions about previously exposed vaccinees are limited, since just a handful of AZD1222 recipients were seropositive for SARS-CoV-2 at baseline.

As to this clone: The antigen it recognizes is unknown. No much larger clone is present one base from it, and per-base qualities are unavailable.

The sample's time point label, decoded: baseline before first vaccination. Vaccinee samples came from UK trials COV001 and COV002, including a single-blind randomized controlled phase 2/3 trial of AZD1222 (ChAdOx1 nCoV-19) in healthy adults. For TCRbeta chain sequencing, PBMC samples from trial participants were taken at day 0 and at day 28 after the second dose. The junction shows trimming of 0 bases on V and 6 bases on J, plus 3 bases between the germline ends. The CDR3 covers 12 residues, taking in both the cysteine and the phenylalanine. Solely the CDR3 DNA is kept, with 36 bases framed from the first base. The germline V gene provides CDR1 MNHEY and CDR2 SVGEGT. The CDR3 regions of human TCRbeta chains were subjected to immunosequencing. On the authors' methods: TCRs in the repertoires were matched against a reference library of SARS-CoV-2-specific TCRs that had been generated with the MIRA antigen-specificity platform. Breadth was defined as the fraction of unique TCRs that were SARS-CoV-2-associated, and depth was defined as the fraction of total T cells that were SARS-CoV-2-associated. Using the MIRA data, each spike-specific TCR was assigned both to the spike region to which the TCR was reactive and to a CD4 or CD8 class. Log10-transformed breadth and depth values were compared by one-way ANOVA with Sidak's multiple comparisons tests. Drawn from immuneACCESS, this table holds only the in-frame rearrangements with V and J called that TCRdb kept. Clones are partly lost; checked studies trace under half to an unresolved V gene and leave the rest unexplained. The DNA was the basis for D and trimming; V, J and clone size are from that table. The sample data list some 130,000 clones, and 90% of these were observed just once. The top ten hold about 7.1% of the sample.

In this chain, TRBV6-2 or TRBV6-3 is recombined with TRBJ1-5, with the D gene call left open. Sequenced here: peripheral blood, sampled on day 0 of AZD1222 vaccination. This sequence originates from an adult in good health. CDR3 region: CASSYSSQPQHF. Read as DNA, the sequence is TGTGCCAGCAGTTACTCTAGTCAGCCCCAGCATTTT.